The clone carrying this T cell receptor beta chain was observed once. These data originate in a study of blood T cell repertoires in COVID-19. Study information: PBMCs, B-cell-depleted T cells, or T cells were the source of the cDNA or gDNA that made up the material.

Original processing notes: Counts of nucleated cells, estimated from reference gene primer amplification, were obtained. The repertoire was sequenced with immunoSEQ multiplex PCR; TCRdb's copy has only in-frame clones and lacks some. V and J calls and clone size are those listed in that table; D and trimming were worked out from the DNA. This table has fewer than 350,000 clones, 86% appearing once. Germline V lookup: CDR1 MNHEY, CDR2 SVGAGI. V was trimmed by 6 bases and J by 8 bases, leaving 13 bases between them. This CDR3 region has 12 residues. One Seattle source followed patients from active infection through their disease course.

Sequences were obtained from peripheral blood. The V call is TRBV6-5, the J call TRBJ1-2; D not certain. The clonotype originates from a woman aged 70 to 79 with COVID-19, enrolled during active disease. CDR3 protein: CASSSGPRGYTF. The CDR3 DNA reads TGTGCCAGCAGCAGCGGACCGCGGGGCTACACCTTC.